The sample holds a few counts of the clone carrying this T cell receptor beta chain. No antigen is known for it. The germline V gene has CDR1 MDHEN and CDR2 SYDVKM. Trimming stripped 8 bases from V and 6 bases from J, with 11 bases between. The CDR3 is made up of 12 amino acids. These data belong to a study of response to subunit inactivated influenza vaccine. Notes on the study in general: A suggestion made by the authors is that each seasonal influenza vaccination recruits few new T cells.

One entry per CDR3 protein results from TCRdb running MiXCR on the RT-PCR reads. The repertoire holds around 760,000 distinct CDR3 sequences, with around 13% as singletons. This chain links TRBV28 with TRBJ1-5; D is ambiguous. This clonotype was obtained from a man aged 50-59 years who received an inactivated influenza vaccine. Here the sequenced sample was PBMCs from blood, taken about 14 days before vaccination. The CDR3 is CASRLKLQPQHF. The DNA of the CDR3 is TGTGCCAGCCGCCTTAAACTTCAGCCCCAGCATTTT.